This TCR beta chain was sequenced in a study of blood T cells in healthy people across ages. Ten or more counts support this clonotype. Its matching antigen is unknown. A sample-barcoded 5' primer and a J-beta primer mix were used in a second PCR of about 6 to 11 cycles. TCRdb passed the 5' RACE reads through MiXCR, listing each CDR3 protein once. The sample has 550,000 to 750,000 distinct CDR3 sequences; about 21% are singletons. Overall study findings and caveats: TCR beta diversity, measured per million T cells, fell in a roughly linear way with age. From one million sequenced T cells, diversity estimates were lower bounds.

Specimen: blood. This TCR was sampled from a man aged 65 to 79 in good health.

The CDR3 region is CSARDQVAGDYEQYF. CDR3 nucleotide sequence: TGCAGTGCTAGAGATCAGGTAGCGGGAGATTACGAGCAGTACTTC. V gene TRBV20-1 combines with J gene TRBJ2-5, with 9 bases matching TRBD2. The J call could be wrong; TRBJ2-7 is a better fit for the DNA end. The CDR3 runs 15 residues. Germline assignment: CDR1 DFQATT and CDR2 SNEGSKA (reference sequence).